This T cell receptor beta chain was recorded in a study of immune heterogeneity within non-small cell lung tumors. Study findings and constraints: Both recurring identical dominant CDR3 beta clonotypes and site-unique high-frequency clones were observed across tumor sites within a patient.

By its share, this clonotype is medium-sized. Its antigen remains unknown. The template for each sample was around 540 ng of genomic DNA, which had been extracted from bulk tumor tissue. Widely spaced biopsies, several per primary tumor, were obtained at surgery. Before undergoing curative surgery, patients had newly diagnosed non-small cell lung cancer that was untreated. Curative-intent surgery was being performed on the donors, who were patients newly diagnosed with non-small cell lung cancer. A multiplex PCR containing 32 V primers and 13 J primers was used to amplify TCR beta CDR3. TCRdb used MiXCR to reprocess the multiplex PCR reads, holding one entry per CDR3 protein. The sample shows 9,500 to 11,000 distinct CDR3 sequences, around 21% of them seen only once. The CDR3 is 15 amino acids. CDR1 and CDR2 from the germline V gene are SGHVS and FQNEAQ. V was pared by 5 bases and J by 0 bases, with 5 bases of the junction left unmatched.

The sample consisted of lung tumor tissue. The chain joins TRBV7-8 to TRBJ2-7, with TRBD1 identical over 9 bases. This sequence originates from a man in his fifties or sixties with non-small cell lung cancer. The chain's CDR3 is CASSPTDRGSYEQYF. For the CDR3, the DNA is TGTGCCAGCAGCCCCACGGACAGGGGCTCCTACGAGCAGTACTTC.